The present TCR beta chain was sequenced within a study of T-cell memory formation after mild COVID-19. As for the study in general: The two donors had largely donor-specific TCR clusters.

This CDR3 is 15 amino acids long. In germline, CDR1 is MNHNS, CDR2 SASEGT. TCRdb itself ran the 5' RACE reads through MiXCR, one entry per CDR3 protein. The data hold some 350,000 distinct CDR3 sequences, with approximately 15% observed a single time. As concerns this clonotype: One end of the junction varies from germline; a read error may be responsible.

J is TRBJ1-5 and V is TRBV6-1; D possibly corresponds to TRBD1 (5 bases). The sample taken for sequencing was PBMCs or a T cell subset sorted from them (not recorded which). This clonotype was obtained from a young man who had mild COVID-19 (a few samples of this study predate the infection). Cell type and time point are not known. CDR3 protein: CASSGTANSTQPQHF. Here the CDR3 DNA reads TGTGCCAGCAGCGGGACGGCAAATAGCACTCAGCCCCAGCATTTT.